Given below is one T cell receptor (beta chain) in context. This CDR3 has 16 amino acids. Losses at the gene ends were 3 bases for V and 4 bases for J; bases not matched to a gene: 13. Germline V gives CDR1 SGHTS, CDR2 YDEGEE. This specimen comes from a study of blood T cell repertoires in COVID-19. Some clones are missing from TCRdb's copy, which holds only in-frame ones; the method was immunoSEQ multiplex PCR. The table has fewer than 150,000 clones, approximately 83% seen once. V gene TRBV5-8 combines with J gene TRBJ2-7; 7 bases fit TRBD1. The sequence derives from a woman in her fifties or sixties who had recovered from COVID-19. The specimen sequenced was peripheral blood. CDR3 sequence: CASSSPPGTAHYEQYF. CDR3 DNA sequence: TGTGCCAGCAGCTCCCCCCCCGGGACAGCCCATTACGAGCAGTACTTC.